This note documents a single T cell receptor (beta chain) sequence. One end of the junction varies from germline; a read error may be responsible. This sample was included in a study of blood T cells in healthy people across ages. Then a second PCR, running about 7 to 11 cycles, was carried out with a sample-barcoded 5' primer and a J-beta primer mix. The template-switch adaptor was a 5' adaptor with 12 random nucleotides. It tagged each cDNA molecule. Per-sample output comprised a minimum of 2.5 million paired-end reads containing CDR3. One entry per CDR3 protein, called by TCRdb with MiXCR from the 5' RACE reads. The sample records about 1,800,000 distinct CDR3 sequences, roughly 27% being singletons. From germline, CDR1 is MDHEN and CDR2 SYDVKM. CDR3 length: 10 amino acids.

The receptor comes from a woman aged 25-40 years in good health. Sequencing was carried out using blood. V usage is TRBV28 and J usage is TRBJ2-7; TRBD2 is a possible D gene (5 bases). The CDR3 here is CTSGEPRQYF. The CDR3 coding sequence is TGTACCAGCGGAGAACCCAGGCAGTACTTC.